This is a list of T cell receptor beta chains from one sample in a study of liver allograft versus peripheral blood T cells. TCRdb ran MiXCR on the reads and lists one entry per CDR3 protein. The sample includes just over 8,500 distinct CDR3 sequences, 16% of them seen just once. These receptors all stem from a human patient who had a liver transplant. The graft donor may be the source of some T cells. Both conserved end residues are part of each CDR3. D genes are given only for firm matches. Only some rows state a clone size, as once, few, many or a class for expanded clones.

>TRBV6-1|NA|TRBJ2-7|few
CASSSGVGAYEQYF
TGTGCCAGCTCCTCCGGGGTTGGGGCCTACGAGCAGTACTTC
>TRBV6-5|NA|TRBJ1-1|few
CATQTPTGTEAFF
TGTGCCACCCAGACCCCCACGGGGACTGAAGCTTTCTTT
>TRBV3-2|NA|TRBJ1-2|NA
CASSPRTEPYGYTF
TGTGCCAGCAGCCCACGGACAGAACCCTATGGCTACACCTTC
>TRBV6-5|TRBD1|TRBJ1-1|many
CASSYRYRDSNTEAFF
TGTGCCAGCAGTTACCGATACCGGGACAGTAACACTGAAGCTTTCTTT
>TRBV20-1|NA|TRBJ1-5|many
CSARTGWSDQPQHF
TGCAGTGCTAGAACGGGTTGGAGTGATCAGCCCCAGCATTTT
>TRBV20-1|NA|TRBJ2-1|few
CSARVRRGEQFF
TGCAGTGCTAGAGTCCGGAGGGGTGAGCAGTTCTTC
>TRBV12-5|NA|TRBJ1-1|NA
CASGPGTEAFF
TGTGCTAGTGGTCCTGGGACAGAAGCTTTCTTT
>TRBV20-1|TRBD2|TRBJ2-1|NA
CSALGTINEQFF
TGCAGTGCTCTAGGGACTATCAATGAGCAGTTCTTC
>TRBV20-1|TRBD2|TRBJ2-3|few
CSARVGSGGATDTQYF
TGCAGTGCTAGAGTAGGTAGCGGGGGAGCCACAGATACGCAGTATTTT
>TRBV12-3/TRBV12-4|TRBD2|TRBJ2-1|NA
CASSLNGGAEEQFF
TGTGCCAGCAGTTTAAACGGGGGGGCGGAAGAGCAGTTCTTC
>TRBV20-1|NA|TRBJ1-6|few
CSARLGSQGSSYNSPLHF
TGCAGTGCTAGACTAGGGTCCCAGGGCAGCTCCTATAATTCACCCCTCCACTTT
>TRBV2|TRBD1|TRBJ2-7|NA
CASSYDRASYF
TGTGCCAGCAGTTATGACAGGGCCTCGTACTTC
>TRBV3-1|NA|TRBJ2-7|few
CASSHSEGLGPYEQYF
TGTGCCAGCAGCCATTCGGAGGGGCTAGGGCCCTACGAGCAGTACTTC
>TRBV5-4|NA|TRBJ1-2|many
CASSLGGGQGMIYGYTF
TGTGCCAGCAGCTTAGGTGGGGGGCAGGGGATGATCTATGGCTACACCTTC
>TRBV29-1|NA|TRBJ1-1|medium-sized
CSISTGNTEAFF
TGCAGCATCTCGACAGGGAACACTGAAGCTTTCTTT
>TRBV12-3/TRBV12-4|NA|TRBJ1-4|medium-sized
CASSLDGAEWRLFF
TGTGCCAGCAGTTTAGACGGTGCCGAATGGCGACTGTTTTTT
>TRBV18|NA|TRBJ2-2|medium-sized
CASKPGTANTGELFF
TGTGCCAGCAAACCAGGGACGGCGAACACCGGGGAGCTGTTTTTT
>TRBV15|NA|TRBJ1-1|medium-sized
CATSRGGAGTEAFF
TGTGCCACCAGCCGAGGGGGGGCAGGGACTGAAGCTTTCTTT